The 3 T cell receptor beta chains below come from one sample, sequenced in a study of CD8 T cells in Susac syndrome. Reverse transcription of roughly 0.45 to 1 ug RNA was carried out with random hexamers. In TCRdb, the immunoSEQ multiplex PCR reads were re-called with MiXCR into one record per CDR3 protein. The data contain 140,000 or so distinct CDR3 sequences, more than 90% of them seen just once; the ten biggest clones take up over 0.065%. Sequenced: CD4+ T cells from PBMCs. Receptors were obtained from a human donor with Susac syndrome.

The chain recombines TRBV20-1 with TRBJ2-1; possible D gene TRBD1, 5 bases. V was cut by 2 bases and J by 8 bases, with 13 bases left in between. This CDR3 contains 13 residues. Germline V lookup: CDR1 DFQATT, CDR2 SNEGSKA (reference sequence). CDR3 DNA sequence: TGCAGTGCTAGAATACCCCCACAGGATGAGCAGTTCTTC. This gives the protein CSARIPPQDEQFF.

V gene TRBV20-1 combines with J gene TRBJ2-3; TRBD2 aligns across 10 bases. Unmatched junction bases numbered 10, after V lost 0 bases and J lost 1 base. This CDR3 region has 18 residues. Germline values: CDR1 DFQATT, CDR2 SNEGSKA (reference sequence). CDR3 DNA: TGCAGTGCTAGAGATTACCGGGCTAGCGGGGGCGGCACAGATACGCAGTATTTT. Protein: CSARDYRASGGGTDTQYF.

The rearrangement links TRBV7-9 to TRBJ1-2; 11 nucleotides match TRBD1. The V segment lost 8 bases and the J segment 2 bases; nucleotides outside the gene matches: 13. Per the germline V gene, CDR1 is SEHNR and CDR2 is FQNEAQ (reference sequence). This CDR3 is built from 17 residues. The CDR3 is CASLRGGQGALNYGYTF. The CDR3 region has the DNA TGTGCCAGCCTCAGGGGCGGACAGGGGGCCTTAAACTATGGCTACACCTTC. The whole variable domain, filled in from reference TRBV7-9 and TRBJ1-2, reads DTGVSQNPRHKITKRGQNVTFRCDPISEHNRLYWYRQTLGQGPEFLTYFQNEAQLEKSRLLSDRFSAERPKGSFSTLEIQRTEQGDSAMYLCASLRGGQGALNYGYTFGSGTRLTVV.